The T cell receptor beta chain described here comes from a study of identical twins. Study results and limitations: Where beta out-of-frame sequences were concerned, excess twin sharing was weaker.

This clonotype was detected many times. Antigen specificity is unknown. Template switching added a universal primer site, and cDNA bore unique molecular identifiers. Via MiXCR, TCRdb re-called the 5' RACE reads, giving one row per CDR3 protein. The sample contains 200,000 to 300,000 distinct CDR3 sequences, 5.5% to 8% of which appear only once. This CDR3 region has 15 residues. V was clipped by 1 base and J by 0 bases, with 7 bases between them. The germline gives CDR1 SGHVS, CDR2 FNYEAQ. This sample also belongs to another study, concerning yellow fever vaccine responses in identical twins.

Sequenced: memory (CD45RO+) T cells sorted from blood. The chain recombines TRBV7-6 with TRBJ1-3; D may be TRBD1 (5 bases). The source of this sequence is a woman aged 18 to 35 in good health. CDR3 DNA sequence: TGTGCCAGCAGCTTAGGGGGCTCCTCTGGAAACACCATATATTTT. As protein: CASSLGGSSGNTIYF.